The 22 T cell receptor beta chains presented below share a single source sample, sequenced in a study of immune characterization of retroperitoneal liposarcoma. A single record per CDR3 protein comes from TCRdb applying MiXCR to the PCR reads. This sample has around 10,000 distinct CDR3 sequences, with roughly half found just once. Sequences were obtained from tumor tissue. Receptors originate from a female donor with retroperitoneal liposarcoma.

This clonotype was detected only a few times. Germline and junction disagree at one end, which may indicate a read error. The CDR3 sequence is CASSGARLATIF. In DNA, the CDR3 is TGTGCCAGCAGTGGGGCGAGACTAGCGACGATCTTC. The V call is TRBV6-1, the J call TRBJ2-1, with 8 bases matching TRBD2. Germline CDR1 is MNHNS and CDR2 is SASEGT. The CDR3 has 12 residues.

This clonotype has more than one count but fewer than ten. This sequence joins TRBV7-3 and TRBJ2-1, with a possible D match to TRBD1 (5 bases). With the DNA end fitting TRBJ2-7 better, the J assignment may be wrong. The CDR3 length is 15 residues. Germline V gene sequence: CDR1 SGHTA, CDR2 FQGTGA. CDR3 DNA sequence: TGTGCCAGCAGCTTCCAGGCAGGGTTCGACAATGAGCAGTACTTC. It encodes CASSFQAGFDNEQYF.

As for this clonotype: This may come from a read error, since a much larger clone is one base off. The chain joins TRBV6-1 to TRBJ1-4; D ambiguous. Looked up from germline, CDR1 is MNHNS and CDR2 is SASEGT. The V gene lost 8 bases and the J gene lost 16 bases, with 14 bases spanning the gap. The CDR3 is made up of 10 amino acids. CDR3 DNA sequence: TGTGCCAGCCGGCGGGATACGCAGTTTTTT. Its translation: CASRRDTQFF.

This chain uses TRBV7-2 with TRBJ2-1, with 16 bases that match TRBD2. The DNA end favors TRBJ2-7, so the J call may be wrong. The CDR3 spans 15 residues. The germline V gene encodes CDR1 SGHTA and CDR2 FQGNSA. The CDR3 DNA is TGTGCCAGCAGCGGAGGGACTAGCGGGAGGGCCGAGCAGTACTTC. Its translation is CASSGGTSGRAEQYF.

The table lists this clonotype with a count of one. The chain couples TRBV7-2 to TRBJ2-3; 8 nucleotides match TRBD2. Gene TRBJ2-1 matches the end of the DNA better, so the J call may be wrong. Germline lookup yields CDR1 SGHTA and CDR2 FQGNSA. The CDR3 loop spans 14 amino acids. In DNA form, the CDR3 reads TGTGCCAGCAGACTGAGCGGGAGTAGTGGTGAGCAGTTCTTC. Translating gives CASRLSGSSGEQFF.

The V gene is TRBV7-2, the J gene TRBJ2-3; D not resolved. With 5 bases removed from V and 6 bases from J, the gap between germline ends came to 9 bases. CDR1 SGHTA and CDR2 FQGNSA come from the germline V gene. This CDR3 has 12 amino acids. The CDR3 is CASSPTGDTQYF. CDR3 bases: TGTGCCAGCAGCCCGACTGGGGATACGCAGTATTTT.

The rearrangement uses TRBV6-1 and TRBJ1-6; D possibly corresponds to TRBD1 (5 bases). Deletions cut 0 bases from V and 5 bases from J, with 8 bases between. Germline CDR1 is MNHNS and CDR2 is SASEGT. The CDR3 runs to 15 residues. CDR3 nucleotide sequence: TGTGCCAGCAGTGAAGCCAAGGGACATAATTCACCCCTCCACTTT. This sequence encodes CASSEAKGHNSPLHF.

J is TRBJ2-2 and V is TRBV6-1, with a tentative D call TRBD2 (6 bases). Between the trimmed V and J ends, which lost 8 bases and 4 bases, there was a span of 14 bases. There are 14 residues in the CDR3. CDR1 and CDR2 from the germline V gene are MNHNS and SASEGT. The CDR3 reads CASVSGDSTGELFF. DNA of the CDR3: TGTGCCAGCGTCTCGGGAGATAGCACCGGGGAGCTGTTTTTT.

The chain couples TRBV6-1 to TRBJ2-1; TRBD1 agrees at 11 bases. The better agreement between TRBJ2-7 and the DNA end casts doubt on the J call. CDR3 length: 16 residues. Germline V gene lookup returns CDR1 MNHNS and CDR2 SASEGT. The CDR3 sequence: CASTPEGGTGGHEQYF. The CDR3 DNA is TGTGCCAGCACTCCGGAAGGGGGGACAGGGGGGCACGAGCAGTACTTC.

In nucleotides, the CDR3 is TGTGCCAGCAGCTTAGGGGACAGGGTATGGGAAAAACTGTTTTTT. This sequence encodes CASSLGDRVWEKLFF. This chain links TRBV7-2 with TRBJ1-4; TRBD1 matches at 9 bases. V gave up 1 base and J gave up 8 bases; unmatched junction bases: 5. Germline CDR1 is SGHTA and CDR2 is FQGNSA. This CDR3 contains 15 residues.

This clonotype is deemed medium-sized. V and J are TRBV6-1 and TRBJ2-1; 9 nucleotides match TRBD2. Germline V lookup: CDR1 MNHNS, CDR2 SASEGT. CDR3 length: 16 amino acids. J was trimmed by 4 bases and V by 0 bases; bases with no gene match: 4. The CDR3 region is CASSEAGTSFYNEQFF. DNA for the CDR3: TGTGCCAGCAGTGAAGCCGGGACTAGCTTTTACAATGAGCAGTTCTTC.

The chain is built from TRBV6-8 and TRBJ2-1, with D possibly being TRBD1 or TRBD2 (5 bases each). Germline CDR1 MNHGY, CDR2 SAAAGT. V lost 5 bases and J lost 6, with 20 bases in between. The CDR3 contains 16 residues. CDR3 DNA: TGTGCCAGCAGTCCTGCGTATTGGGGACCACTCAATGAGCAGTTCTTC. This gives the protein CASSPAYWGPLNEQFF.

By share, this clonotype counts as medium-sized. The gene calls are TRBV6-6 and TRBJ2-1, with D possibly being TRBD1 or TRBD2 (6 bases each). The CDR3 spans 13 residues. Germline-derived CDR1 and CDR2 are MNHNY and SVGAGI (reference sequence). The V gene lost 0 bases and the J gene lost 10 bases, with 10 bases spanning the gap. The CDR3 loop reads CASSYSSGAEQFF. The CDR3 DNA reads as TGTGCCAGCAGTTACTCATCGGGGGCCGAGCAGTTCTTC.

V is TRBV6-1 and J is TRBJ2-5, with 12 positions matching TRBD2. The J call is doubtful: the DNA matches TRBJ2-1 better. Germline V gene lookup returns CDR1 MNHNS and CDR2 SASEGT. The CDR3 loop spans 14 amino acids. CDR3 coding DNA: TGTGCCAGCAGCGCTAGCGGGAGGGCGCTTAAGCAGTTCTTC. Protein product: CASSASGRALKQFF.

V gene TRBV4-2 combines with J gene TRBJ2-1; 13 bases agree with TRBD2. This CDR3 spans 17 amino acids. V gave up 0 bases and J gave up 9 bases; unmatched junction bases: 8. Germline CDR1 reads LGHNA; CDR2 reads YNFKEQ. CDR3 sequence: CASSQEPGLAGVSEQFF. The DNA for the CDR3 is TGTGCCAGCAGCCAAGAACCAGGACTAGCGGGAGTGTCTGAGCAGTTCTTC.

This clonotype occurred a few times. The chain joins TRBV7-2 to TRBJ2-7, with 9 bases identical to TRBD2. Per the germline V gene, CDR1 is SGHTA and CDR2 is FQGNSA. The CDR3 runs 14 residues. V trimming: 3 bases; J trimming: 3 bases; junction bases outside the gene matches: 3. DNA of the CDR3: TGTGCCAGCAGCTTCCAAGCGGGAGGCTACGAGCAGTACTTC. This translates into CASSFQAGGYEQYF.

The V and J genes are TRBV6-1 and TRBJ2-5, with D unresolved. The germline gives CDR1 MNHNS, CDR2 SASEGT. V was pared by 10 bases and J by 1 base, with 13 bases between. The CDR3 spans 13 residues. This chain's CDR3 is CATIPGAQETQYF. The CDR3 DNA follows: TGTGCCACTATTCCGGGTGCCCAAGAGACCCAGTACTTC.

V and J are TRBV7-6 and TRBJ2-3; 8 nucleotides match TRBD2. CDR1 SGHVS and CDR2 FNYEAQ come from the germline V gene. This CDR3 region has 17 residues. Trimming at V came to 0 bases and at J to 1 base, leaving 6 bases not matched to a gene. CDR3 nucleotides: TGTGCCAGCAGCTTAGCGTTAACTAGCGGCCGCACAGATACGCAGTATTTT. It yields the protein CASSLALTSGRTDTQYF.

The gene calls are TRBV6-1 and TRBJ2-1; D perhaps matches TRBD2 (6 bases). The CDR3 has 16 residues. The V and J ends lost 3 bases and 0 bases respectively, with 12 bases between them. CDR1 is MNHNS and CDR2 is SASEGT in the germline V gene. The CDR3 is CASSDLPGSSYNEQFF. The DNA for the CDR3 is TGTGCCAGCAGTGACCTCCCCGGGAGCTCCTACAATGAGCAGTTCTTC.

This clonotype is classed as medium-sized. The chain has TRBV6-5 and TRBJ2-1; D is ambiguous. V was shortened by 2 bases and J by 5 bases, with 7 bases between the two germline ends. Germline CDR1 is MNHEY and CDR2 is SVGAGI. This CDR3 comprises 13 residues. Written as DNA, the CDR3 is TGTGCCAGCAGTTACGGCGGAGACAATGAGCAGTTCTTC. This codes for CASSYGGDNEQFF.

The rearrangement uses TRBV7-2 and TRBJ2-5; 10 bases map to TRBD2. The J call is uncertain, as TRBJ2-7 better fits the DNA end. The CDR3 loop spans 13 amino acids. Germline-derived CDR1 and CDR2 are SGHTA and FQGNSA. The CDR3, as DNA: TGTGCCACCTCACTAGCGGGAACCTACGAGCAGTACTTC. The encoded protein is CATSLAGTYEQYF.

The chain couples TRBV6-4 to TRBJ2-3; D perhaps matches TRBD1 (6 bases). Trimming removed 6 bases from V and 3 bases from J, with 13 bases in between. Germline CDR1 MRHNA, CDR2 SNTAGT. The CDR3 spans 14 residues. The CDR3: CASSNPGQTDTQYF. The DNA for the CDR3 is TGTGCCAGCAGCAACCCCGGACAGACAGATACGCAGTATTTT.